This T cell receptor beta chain was retrieved from a study of blood T cell repertoires in COVID-19. Study in general: COVID-19 samples, acute and convalescent, were from the United States, Italy and Spain. PBMCs, B-cell-depleted T cells, or T cells provided the cDNA or gDNA that made up the material.

In the authors' methods: Reference gene primer amplification yielded estimated nucleated cell counts. Clones were sequenced by immunoSEQ multiplex PCR, and TCRdb holds only the in-frame ones, with some missing. V, J and clone size reflect that table, while D and trimming were determined from the DNA. The sample shows around 130,000 clones, 84% of them seen only once. CDR3 length: 15 residues. Germline V gene lookup returns CDR1 WSHSY and CDR2 SAAADI. The junction had 8 bases not matched to a gene; V was cut back by 6 bases and J by 2 bases. This chain uses TRBV10-2 with TRBJ1-1; 8 nucleotides align to TRBD1. The sample was peripheral blood. This receptor was taken from a human donor in a cohort sampled during active COVID-19. CDR3 amino acids: CASRPTTGENTEAFF. CDR3 sequence (DNA): TGCGCCAGCAGACCGACGACAGGGGAAAACACTGAAGCTTTCTTT.